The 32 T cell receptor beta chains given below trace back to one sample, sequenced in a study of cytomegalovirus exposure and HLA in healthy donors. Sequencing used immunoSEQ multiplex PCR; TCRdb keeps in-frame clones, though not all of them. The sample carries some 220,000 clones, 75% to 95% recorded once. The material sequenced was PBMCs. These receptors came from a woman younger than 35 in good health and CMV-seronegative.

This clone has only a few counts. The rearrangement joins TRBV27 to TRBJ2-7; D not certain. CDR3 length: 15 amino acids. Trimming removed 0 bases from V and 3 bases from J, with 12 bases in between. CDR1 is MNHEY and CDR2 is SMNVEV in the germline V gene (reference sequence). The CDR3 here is CASSLSPAGNYEQYF. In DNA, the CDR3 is TGTGCCAGCAGTTTATCCCCGGCAGGAAACTACGAGCAGTACTTC.

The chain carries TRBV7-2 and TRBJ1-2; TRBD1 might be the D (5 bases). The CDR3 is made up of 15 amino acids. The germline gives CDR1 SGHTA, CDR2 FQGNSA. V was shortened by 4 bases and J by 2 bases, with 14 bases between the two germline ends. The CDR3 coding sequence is TGTGCCAGCAGCTCCCAGGGAGGGAGAAACTATGGCTACACCTTC. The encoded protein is CASSSQGGRNYGYTF.

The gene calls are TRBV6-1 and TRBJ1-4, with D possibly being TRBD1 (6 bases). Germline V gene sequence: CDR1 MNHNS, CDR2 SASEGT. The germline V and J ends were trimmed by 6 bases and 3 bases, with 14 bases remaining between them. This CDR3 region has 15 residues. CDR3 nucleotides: TGTGCCAGCAGCAGGGGCGACCTAGCTAATGAAAAACTGTTTTTT. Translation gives CASSRGDLANEKLFF.

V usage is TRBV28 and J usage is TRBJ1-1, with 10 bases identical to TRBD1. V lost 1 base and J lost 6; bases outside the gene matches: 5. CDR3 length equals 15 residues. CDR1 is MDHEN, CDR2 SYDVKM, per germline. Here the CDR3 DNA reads TGTGCCAGCAGTTTATTGGGACAGGGGATCGCTGAAGCTTTCTTT. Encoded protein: CASSLLGQGIAEAFF.

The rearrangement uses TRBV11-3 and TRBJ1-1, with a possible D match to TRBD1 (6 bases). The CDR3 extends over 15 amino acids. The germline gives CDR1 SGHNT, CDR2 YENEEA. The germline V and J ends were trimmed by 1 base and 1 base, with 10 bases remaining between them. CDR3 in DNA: TGTGCCAGCAGCTTAGGGGGACAAAGGAACACTGAAGCTTTCTTT. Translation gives CASSLGGQRNTEAFF.

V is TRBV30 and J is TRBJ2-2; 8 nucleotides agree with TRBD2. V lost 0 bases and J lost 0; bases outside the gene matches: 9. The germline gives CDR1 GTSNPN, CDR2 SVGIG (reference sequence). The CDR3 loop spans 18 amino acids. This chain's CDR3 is CAWSVFLAGQTNTGELFF. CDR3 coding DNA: TGTGCCTGGAGTGTTTTCCTAGCGGGCCAAACGAACACCGGGGAGCTGTTTTTT. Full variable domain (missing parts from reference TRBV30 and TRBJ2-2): SQTIHQWPATLVQPVGSPLSLECTVEGTSNPNLYWYRQAAGRGLQLLFYSVGIGQISSEVPQNLSASRPQDRQFILSSKKLLLSDSGFYLCAWSVFLAGQTNTGELFFGEGSRLTVL.

As DNA, the CDR3 is TGTGCCAGCTCGGTCGCACCGAGCAATCAGCCCCAGCATTTT. It encodes CASSVAPSNQPQHF. The chain recombines TRBV6-1 with TRBJ1-5, with D hard to call. The CDR3 contains 14 residues. CDR1 is MNHNS and CDR2 is SASEGT in the germline V gene. The V gene lost 8 bases and the J gene lost 1 base, with 12 bases spanning the gap.

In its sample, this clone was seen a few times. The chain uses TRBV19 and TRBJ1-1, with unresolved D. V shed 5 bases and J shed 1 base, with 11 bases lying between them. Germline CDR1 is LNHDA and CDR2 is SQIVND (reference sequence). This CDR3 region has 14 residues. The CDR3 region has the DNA TGTGCCAGTAGTCAGGAGGGTTCGAACACTGAAGCTTTCTTT. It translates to CASSQEGSNTEAFF. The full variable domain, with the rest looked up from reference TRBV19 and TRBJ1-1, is DGGITQSPKYLFRKEGQNVTLSCEQNLNHDAMYWYRQDPGQGLRLIYYSQIVNDFQKGDIAEGYSVSREKKESFPLTVTSAQKNPTAFYLCASSQEGSNTEAFFGQGTRLTVV.

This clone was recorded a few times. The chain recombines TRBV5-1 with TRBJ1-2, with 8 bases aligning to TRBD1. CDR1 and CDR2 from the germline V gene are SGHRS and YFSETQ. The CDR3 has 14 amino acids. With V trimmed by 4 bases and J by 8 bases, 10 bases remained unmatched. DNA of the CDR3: TGCGCCAGCAGCCGGACGGACAGGGAAGACGGCTACACCTTC. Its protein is CASSRTDREDGYTF.

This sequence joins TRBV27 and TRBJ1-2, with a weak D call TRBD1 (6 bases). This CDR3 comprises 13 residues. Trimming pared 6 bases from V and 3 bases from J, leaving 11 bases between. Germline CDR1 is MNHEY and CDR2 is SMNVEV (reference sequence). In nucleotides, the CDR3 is TGTGCCAGCAGCCAACAGGGCTACTATGGCTACACCTTC. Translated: CASSQQGYYGYTF.

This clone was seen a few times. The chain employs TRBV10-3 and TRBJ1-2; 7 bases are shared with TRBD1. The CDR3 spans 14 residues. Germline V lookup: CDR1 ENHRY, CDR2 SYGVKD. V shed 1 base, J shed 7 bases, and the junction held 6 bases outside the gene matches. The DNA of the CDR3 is TGTGCCATCAGTGAGTTGACAGGGTCGGCTGGCTACACCTTC. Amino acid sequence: CAISELTGSAGYTF.

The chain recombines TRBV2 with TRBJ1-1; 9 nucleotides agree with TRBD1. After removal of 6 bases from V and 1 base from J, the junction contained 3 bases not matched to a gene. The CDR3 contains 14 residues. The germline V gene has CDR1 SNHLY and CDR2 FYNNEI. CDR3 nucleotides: TGTGCCAGCAGCGCGGACAGGGGGAACACTGAAGCTTTCTTT. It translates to CASSADRGNTEAFF.

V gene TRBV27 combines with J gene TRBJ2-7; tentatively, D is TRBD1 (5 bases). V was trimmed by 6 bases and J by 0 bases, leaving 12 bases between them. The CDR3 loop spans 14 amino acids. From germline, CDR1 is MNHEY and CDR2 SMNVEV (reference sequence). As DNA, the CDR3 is TGTGCCAGCAGCCAGACAGCTAGCTCCTACGAGCAGTACTTC. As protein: CASSQTASSYEQYF.

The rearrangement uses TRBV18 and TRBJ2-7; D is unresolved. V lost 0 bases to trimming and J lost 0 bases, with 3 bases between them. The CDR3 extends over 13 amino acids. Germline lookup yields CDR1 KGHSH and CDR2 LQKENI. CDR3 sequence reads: CASSPPGSYEQYF. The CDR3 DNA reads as TGTGCCAGCTCACCACCCGGCTCCTACGAGCAGTACTTC. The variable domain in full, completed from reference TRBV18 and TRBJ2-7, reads NAGVMQNPRHLVRRRGQEARLRCSPMKGHSHVYWYRQLPEEGLKFMVYLQKENIIDESGMPKERFSAEFPKEGPSILRIQQVVRGDSAAYFCASSPPGSYEQYFGPGTRLTVT.

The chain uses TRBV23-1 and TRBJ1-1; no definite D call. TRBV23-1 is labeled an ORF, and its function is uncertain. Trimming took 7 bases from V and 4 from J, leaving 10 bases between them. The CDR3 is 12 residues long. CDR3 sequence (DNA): TGCGCCAGCACGACACAACTCACTGAAGCTTTCTTT. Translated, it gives CASTTQLTEAFF.

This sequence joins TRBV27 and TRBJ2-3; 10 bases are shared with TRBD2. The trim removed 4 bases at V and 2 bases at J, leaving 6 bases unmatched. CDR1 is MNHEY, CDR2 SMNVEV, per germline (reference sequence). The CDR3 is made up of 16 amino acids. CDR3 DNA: TGTGCCAGCAGTTCCCTAGCGGGAGCTAACACAGATACGCAGTATTTT. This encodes CASSSLAGANTDTQYF.

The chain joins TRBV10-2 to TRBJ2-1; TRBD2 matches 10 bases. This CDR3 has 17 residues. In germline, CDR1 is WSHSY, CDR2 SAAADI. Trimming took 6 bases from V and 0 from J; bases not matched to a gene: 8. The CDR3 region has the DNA TGCGCCAGCAGAGCCCCTAGCGGGAGAGGCTCCTACAATGAGCAGTTCTTC. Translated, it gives CASRAPSGRGSYNEQFF.

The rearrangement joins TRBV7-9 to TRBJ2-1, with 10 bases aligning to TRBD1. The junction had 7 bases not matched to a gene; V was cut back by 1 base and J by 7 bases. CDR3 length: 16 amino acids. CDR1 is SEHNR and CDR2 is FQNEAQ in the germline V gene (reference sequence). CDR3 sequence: CASSLVGTGDVNEQFF. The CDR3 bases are TGTGCCAGCAGCTTAGTAGGGACAGGGGACGTGAATGAGCAGTTCTTC.

The CDR3 here is CASSEFHVGPTF. The DNA for the CDR3 is TGTGCCAGCAGTGAGTTCCACGTGGGGCCCACCTTC. J is TRBJ1-2 and V is TRBV25-1, with D maybe TRBD1 (5 bases). CDR3 length equals 12 residues. Trimming removed 3 bases from V and 13 bases from J, with 15 bases in between. Looked up from germline, CDR1 is MGHDK and CDR2 is SYGVNS.

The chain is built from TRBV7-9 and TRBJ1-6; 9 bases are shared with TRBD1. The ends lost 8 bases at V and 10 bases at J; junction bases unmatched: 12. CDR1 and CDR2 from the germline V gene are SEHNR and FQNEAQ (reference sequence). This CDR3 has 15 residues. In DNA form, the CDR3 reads TGTGCCAGCGGTCTTGGTGGACAGGGGATATCACCCCTCCACTTT. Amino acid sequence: CASGLGGQGISPLHF.

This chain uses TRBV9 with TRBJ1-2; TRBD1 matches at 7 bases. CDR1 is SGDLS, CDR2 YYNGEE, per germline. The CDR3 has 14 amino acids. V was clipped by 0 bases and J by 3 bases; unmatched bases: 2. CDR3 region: CASSVGQGDYGYTF. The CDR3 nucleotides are TGTGCCAGCAGCGTAGGGCAGGGGGACTATGGCTACACCTTC.

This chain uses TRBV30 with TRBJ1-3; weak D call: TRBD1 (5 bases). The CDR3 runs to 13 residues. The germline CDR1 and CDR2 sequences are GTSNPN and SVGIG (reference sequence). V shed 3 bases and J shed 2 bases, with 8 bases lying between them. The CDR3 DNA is TGTGCCTGGAGCAGGGCAACTGGAAACACCATATATTTT. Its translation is CAWSRATGNTIYF.

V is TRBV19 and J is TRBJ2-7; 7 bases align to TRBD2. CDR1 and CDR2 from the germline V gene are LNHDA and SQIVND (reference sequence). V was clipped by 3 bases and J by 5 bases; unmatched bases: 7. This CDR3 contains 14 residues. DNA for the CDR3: TGTGCCAGTAGTATTGGCGGGAGCATCCACGAGCAGTACTTC. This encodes CASSIGGSIHEQYF.

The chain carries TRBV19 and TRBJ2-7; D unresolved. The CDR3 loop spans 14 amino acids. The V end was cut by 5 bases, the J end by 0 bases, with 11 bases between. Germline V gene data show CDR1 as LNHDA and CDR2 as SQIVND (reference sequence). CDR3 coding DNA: TGTGCCAGTAGTTTTGACTGGAGCTCCTACGAGCAGTACTTC. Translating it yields CASSFDWSSYEQYF.

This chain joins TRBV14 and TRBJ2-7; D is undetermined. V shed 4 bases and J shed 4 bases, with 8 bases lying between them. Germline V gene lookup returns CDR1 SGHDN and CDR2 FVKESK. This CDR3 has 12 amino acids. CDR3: CASSRGGYEQYF. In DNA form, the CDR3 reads TGTGCCAGCAGCCGCGGCGGTTACGAGCAGTACTTC.

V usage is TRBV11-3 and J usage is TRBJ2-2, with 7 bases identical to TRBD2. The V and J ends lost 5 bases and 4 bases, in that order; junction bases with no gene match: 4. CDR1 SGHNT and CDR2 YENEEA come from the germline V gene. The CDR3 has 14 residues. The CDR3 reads CASSGERGTGELFF. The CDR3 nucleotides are TGTGCCAGCAGCGGGGAGCGGGGCACCGGGGAGCTGTTTTTT.

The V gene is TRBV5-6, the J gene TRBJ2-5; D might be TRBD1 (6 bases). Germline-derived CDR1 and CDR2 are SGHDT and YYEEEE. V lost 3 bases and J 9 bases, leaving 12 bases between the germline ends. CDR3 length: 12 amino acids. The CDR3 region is CASSSGQMAQYF. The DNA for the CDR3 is TGTGCCAGCAGCTCAGGACAGATGGCCCAGTACTTC. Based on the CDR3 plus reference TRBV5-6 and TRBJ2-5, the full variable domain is DAGVTQSPTHLIKTRGQQVTLRCSPKSGHDTVSWYQQALGQGPQFIFQYYEEEERQRGNFPDRFSGHQFPNYSSELNVNALLLGDSALYLCASSSGQMAQYFGPGTRLLVL.

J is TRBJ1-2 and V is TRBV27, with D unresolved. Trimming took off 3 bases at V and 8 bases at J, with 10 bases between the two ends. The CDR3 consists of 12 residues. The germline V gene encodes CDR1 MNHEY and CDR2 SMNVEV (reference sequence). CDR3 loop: CASSLGGPGYTF. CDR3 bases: TGTGCCAGCAGTTTGGGAGGCCCCGGCTACACCTTC.

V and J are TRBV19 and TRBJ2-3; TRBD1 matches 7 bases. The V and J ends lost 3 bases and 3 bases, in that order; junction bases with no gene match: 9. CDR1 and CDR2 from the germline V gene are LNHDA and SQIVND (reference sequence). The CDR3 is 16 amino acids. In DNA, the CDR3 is TGTGCCAGTAGTATCGTGATAGGGGGCGCGACAGATACGCAGTATTTT. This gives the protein CASSIVIGGATDTQYF.

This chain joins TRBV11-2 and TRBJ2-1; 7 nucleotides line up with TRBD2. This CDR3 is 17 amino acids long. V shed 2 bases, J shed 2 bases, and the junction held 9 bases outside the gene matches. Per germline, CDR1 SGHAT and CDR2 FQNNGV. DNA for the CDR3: TGTGCCAGCAGCTTAAGAGTGTCGGGAGGAACCTACAATGAGCAGTTCTTC. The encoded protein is CASSLRVSGGTYNEQFF.

The CDR3 protein is CSVAAGVGNTIYF. For the CDR3, the DNA is TGCAGCGTTGCGGCGGGAGTTGGAAACACCATATATTTT. The J gene is TRBJ1-3, the V gene TRBV29-1; D is ambiguous. CDR1 is SQVTM and CDR2 is ANQGSEA in the germline V gene. V was cut by 4 bases and J by 3 bases, with 10 bases left in between. This CDR3 spans 13 amino acids.

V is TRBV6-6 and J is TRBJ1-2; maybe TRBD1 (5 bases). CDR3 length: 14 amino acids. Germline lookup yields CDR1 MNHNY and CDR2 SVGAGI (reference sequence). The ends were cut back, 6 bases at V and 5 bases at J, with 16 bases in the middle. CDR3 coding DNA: TGTGCCAGCAGATCCCTTAAGGGGATGTATGGCTACACCTTC. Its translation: CASRSLKGMYGYTF.